This T cell receptor beta chain was identified during a study of blood T cell repertoires in COVID-19. Overall study: The analysed material was cDNA or gDNA that came from T cells, B-cell-depleted T cells, or PBMCs.

Living in 20 to 30 US areas, the participants were between 18 and 89 years of age. Donors were grouped by their self-reported clinical history. Study processing details: Reference gene primer amplification gave estimated nucleated cell counts. Produced via immunoSEQ multiplex PCR; TCRdb's table is partial and in-frame only. V, J and clone size are those of that table, while D and trimming were read from the DNA. The sample includes about 220,000 clones, about 88% of them seen just once. Trimming cost V 3 bases and J 7 bases; bases outside gene matches: 2. CDR1 and CDR2 (germline): KGHSH, LQKENI. The CDR3 runs 13 residues.

Sequencing was carried out using PBMCs or T cells enriched from blood (not recorded which). J is TRBJ1-4 and V is TRBV18; 7 positions agree with TRBD1. The TCR was taken from a woman younger than 45 who had recovered from COVID-19. Written as DNA, the CDR3 is TGTGCCAGCTCACCTGACAGGGTTGAAAAACTGTTTTTT. This sequence encodes CASSPDRVEKLFF.